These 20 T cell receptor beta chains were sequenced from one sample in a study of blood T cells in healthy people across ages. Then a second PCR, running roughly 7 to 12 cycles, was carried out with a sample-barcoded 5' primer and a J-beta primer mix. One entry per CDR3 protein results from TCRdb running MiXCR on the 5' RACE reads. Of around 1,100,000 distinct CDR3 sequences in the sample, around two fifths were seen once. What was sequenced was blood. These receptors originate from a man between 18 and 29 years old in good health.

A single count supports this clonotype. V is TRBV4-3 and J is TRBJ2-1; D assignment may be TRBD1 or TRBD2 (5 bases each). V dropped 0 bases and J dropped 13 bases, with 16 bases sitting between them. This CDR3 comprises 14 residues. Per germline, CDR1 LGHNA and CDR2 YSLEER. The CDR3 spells CASSQESFQGTQFF. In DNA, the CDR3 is TGCGCCAGCAGCCAAGAATCATTCCAAGGGACCCAGTTCTTC.

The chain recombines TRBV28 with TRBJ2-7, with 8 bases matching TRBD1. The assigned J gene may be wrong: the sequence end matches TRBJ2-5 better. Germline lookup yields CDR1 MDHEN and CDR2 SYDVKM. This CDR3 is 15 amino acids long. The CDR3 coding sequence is TGTGCCAGCAGTTCCCCCAGGGGGCATAGAGAGACCCAGTACTTC. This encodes CASSSPRGHRETQYF.

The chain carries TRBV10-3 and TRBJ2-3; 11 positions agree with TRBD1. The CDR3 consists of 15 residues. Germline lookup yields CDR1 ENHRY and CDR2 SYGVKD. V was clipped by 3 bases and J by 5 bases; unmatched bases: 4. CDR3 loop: CAISDRDRGRDTQYF. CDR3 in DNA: TGTGCCATCAGTGACCGGGACAGGGGGAGAGATACGCAGTATTTT.

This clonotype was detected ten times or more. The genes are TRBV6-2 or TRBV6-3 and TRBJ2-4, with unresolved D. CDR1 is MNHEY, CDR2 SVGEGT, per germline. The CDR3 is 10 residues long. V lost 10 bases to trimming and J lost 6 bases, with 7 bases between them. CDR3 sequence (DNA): TGTGCCATCGGGTCAAACATTCAGTACTTC. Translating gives CAIGSNIQYF.

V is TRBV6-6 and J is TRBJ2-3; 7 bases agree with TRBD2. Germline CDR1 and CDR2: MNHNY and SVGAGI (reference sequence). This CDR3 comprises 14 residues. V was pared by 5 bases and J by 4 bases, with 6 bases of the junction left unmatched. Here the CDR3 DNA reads TGTGCCAGCAGTGACGGACTAGTGGCAGATACGCAGTATTTT. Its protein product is CASSDGLVADTQYF.

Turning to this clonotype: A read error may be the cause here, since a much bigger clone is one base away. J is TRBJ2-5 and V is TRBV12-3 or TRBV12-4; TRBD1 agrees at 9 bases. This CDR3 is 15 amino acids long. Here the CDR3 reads CASSLEGTGFYEQHF. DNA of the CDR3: TGTGCCAGCAGTTTAGAGGGGACAGGGTTCTACGAGCAGCACTTC.

CDR3 nucleotides: TGTGCCAGCAGTTTATATGCGGGGCTAGGAGATACGCAGTATTTT. It translates to CASSLYAGLGDTQYF. The rearrangement joins TRBV27 to TRBJ2-3; weak D call: TRBD2 (6 bases). Germline lookup yields CDR1 MNHEY and CDR2 SMNVEV (reference sequence). The CDR3 runs 15 residues. Trimming took off 1 base at V and 5 bases at J, with 13 bases between the two ends.

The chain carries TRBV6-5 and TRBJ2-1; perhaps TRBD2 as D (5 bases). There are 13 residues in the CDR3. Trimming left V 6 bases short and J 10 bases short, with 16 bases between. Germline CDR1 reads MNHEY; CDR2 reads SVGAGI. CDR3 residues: CASRAGVNYEQFF. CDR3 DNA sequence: TGTGCCAGCAGAGCCGGGGTAAACTACGAGCAGTTCTTC.

The CDR3 DNA sequence: TGTGCCAGCAGCCCAACTAGCGGGGCAAACACCGGGGAGCTGTTTTTT. Protein product: CASSPTSGANTGELFF. The chain uses TRBV7-3 and TRBJ2-2; 10 bases match TRBD2. With V trimmed by 5 bases and J by 2 bases, 5 bases remained unmatched. Germline assignment: CDR1 SGHTA and CDR2 FQGTGA. The CDR3 totals 16 residues.

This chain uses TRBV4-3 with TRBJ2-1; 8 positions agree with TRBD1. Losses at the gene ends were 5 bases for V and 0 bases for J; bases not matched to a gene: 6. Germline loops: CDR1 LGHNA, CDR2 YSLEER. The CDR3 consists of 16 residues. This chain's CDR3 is CASSIRTGSSYNEQFF. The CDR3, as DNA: TGCGCCAGCAGCATTAGGACAGGGAGCTCCTACAATGAGCAGTTCTTC.

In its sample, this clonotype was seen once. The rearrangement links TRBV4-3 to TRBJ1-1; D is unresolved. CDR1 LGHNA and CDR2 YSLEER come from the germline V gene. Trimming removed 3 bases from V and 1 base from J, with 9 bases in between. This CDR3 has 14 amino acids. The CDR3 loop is CASSQGISNTEAFF. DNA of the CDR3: TGCGCCAGCAGCCAGGGCATCTCGAACACTGAAGCTTTCTTT.

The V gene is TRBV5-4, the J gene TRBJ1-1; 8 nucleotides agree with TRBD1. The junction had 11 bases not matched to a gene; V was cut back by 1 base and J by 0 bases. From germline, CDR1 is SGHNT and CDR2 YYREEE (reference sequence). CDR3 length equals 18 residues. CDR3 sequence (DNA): TGTGCCAGCAGCTTGTCTCGTCAACAGGGGGGGTTGAACACTGAAGCTTTCTTT. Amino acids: CASSLSRQQGGLNTEAFF. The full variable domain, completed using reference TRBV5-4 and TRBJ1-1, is ETGVTQSPTHLIKTRGQQVTLRCSSQSGHNTVSWYQQALGQGPQFIFQYYREEENGRGNFPPRFSGLQFPNYSSELNVNALELDDSALYLCASSLSRQQGGLNTEAFFGQGTRLTVV.

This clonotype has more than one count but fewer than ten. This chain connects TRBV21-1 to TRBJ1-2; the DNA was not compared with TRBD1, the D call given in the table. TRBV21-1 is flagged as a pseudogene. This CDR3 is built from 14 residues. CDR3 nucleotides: TGTGCCAGCAGCAAACGGCAGGGGAACTATGGCTACACCTTC. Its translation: CASSKRQGNYGYTF.

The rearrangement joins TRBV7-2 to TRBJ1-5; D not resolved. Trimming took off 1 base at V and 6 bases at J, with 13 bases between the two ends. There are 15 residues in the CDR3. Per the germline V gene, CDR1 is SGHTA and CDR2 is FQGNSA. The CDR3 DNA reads TGTGCCAGCAGCTTAGTTAACGTTGGTGGTCAGCCCCAGCATTTT. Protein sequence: CASSLVNVGGQPQHF.

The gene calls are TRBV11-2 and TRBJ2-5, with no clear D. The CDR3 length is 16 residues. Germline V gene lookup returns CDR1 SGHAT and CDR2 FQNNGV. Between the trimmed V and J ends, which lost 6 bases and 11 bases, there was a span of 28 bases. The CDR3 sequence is CASRAPLVRNNNEQYF. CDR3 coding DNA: TGTGCCAGCAGGGCCCCATTGGTCCGGAACAACAATGAGCAGTACTTC.

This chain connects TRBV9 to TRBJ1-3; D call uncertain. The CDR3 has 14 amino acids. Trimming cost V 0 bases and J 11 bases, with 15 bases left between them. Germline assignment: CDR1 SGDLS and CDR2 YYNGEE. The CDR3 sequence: CASSVERVQDAIYF. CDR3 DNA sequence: TGTGCCAGCAGCGTAGAGCGGGTGCAGGACGCCATATATTTT.

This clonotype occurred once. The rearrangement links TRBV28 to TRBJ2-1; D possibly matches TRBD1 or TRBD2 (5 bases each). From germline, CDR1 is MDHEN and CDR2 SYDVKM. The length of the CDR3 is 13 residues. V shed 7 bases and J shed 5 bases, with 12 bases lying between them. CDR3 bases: TGTGCCAGCAATCTAGGGACCAACAATGAGCAGTTCTTC. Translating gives CASNLGTNNEQFF.

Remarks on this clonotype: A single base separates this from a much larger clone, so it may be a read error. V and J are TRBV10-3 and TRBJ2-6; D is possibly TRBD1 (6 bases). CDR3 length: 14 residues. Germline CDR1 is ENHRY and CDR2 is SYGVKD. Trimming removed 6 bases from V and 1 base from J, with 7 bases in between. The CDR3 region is CAIRDSSGANVLTF. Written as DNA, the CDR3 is TGTGCCATCAGGGACAGTTCTGGGGCCAACGTCCTGACTTTC.

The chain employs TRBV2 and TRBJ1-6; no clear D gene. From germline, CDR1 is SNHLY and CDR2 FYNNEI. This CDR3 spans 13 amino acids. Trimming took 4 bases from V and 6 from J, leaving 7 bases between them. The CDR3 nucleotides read TGTGCCAGCAGTGGGTCAGTTAATTCACCCCTCCACTTT. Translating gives CASSGSVNSPLHF.

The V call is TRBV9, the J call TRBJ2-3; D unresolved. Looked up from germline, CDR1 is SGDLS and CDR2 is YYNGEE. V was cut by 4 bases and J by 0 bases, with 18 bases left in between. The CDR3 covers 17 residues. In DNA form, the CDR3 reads TGTGCCAGCAGCACGAACGACTGGCGAACTAGCACAGATACGCAGTATTTT. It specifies CASSTNDWRTSTDTQYF.